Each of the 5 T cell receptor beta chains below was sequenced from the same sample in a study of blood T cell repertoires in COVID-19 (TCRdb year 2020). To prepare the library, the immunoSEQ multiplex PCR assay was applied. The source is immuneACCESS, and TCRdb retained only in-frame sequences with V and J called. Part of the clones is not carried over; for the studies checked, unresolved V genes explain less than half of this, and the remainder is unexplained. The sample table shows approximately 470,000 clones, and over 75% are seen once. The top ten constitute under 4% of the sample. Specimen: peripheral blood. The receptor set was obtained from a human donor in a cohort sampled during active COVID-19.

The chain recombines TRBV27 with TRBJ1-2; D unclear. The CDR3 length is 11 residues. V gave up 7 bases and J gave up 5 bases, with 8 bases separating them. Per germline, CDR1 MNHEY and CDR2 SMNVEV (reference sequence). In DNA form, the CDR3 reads TGTGCCAGCATCCCCCTTTATGGCTACACCTTC. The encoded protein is CASIPLYGYTF.

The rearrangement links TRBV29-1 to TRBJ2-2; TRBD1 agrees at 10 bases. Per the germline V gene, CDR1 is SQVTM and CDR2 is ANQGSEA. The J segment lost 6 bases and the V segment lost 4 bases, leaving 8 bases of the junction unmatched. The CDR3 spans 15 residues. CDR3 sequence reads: CSVVVGDRGSGELFF. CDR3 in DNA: TGCAGCGTTGTAGTTGGGGACAGGGGATCCGGGGAGCTGTTTTTT.

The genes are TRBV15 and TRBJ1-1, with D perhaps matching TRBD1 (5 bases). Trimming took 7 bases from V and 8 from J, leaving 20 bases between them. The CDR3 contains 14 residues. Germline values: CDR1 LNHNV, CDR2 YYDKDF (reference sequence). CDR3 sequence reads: CATTATVGSGEAFF. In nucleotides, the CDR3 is TGTGCCACCACCGCGACAGTTGGCTCTGGCGAAGCTTTCTTT.

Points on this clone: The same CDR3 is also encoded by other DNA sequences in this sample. Here the CDR3 reads CATGTAQETQYF. For the CDR3, the DNA is TGTGCCACCGGGACAGCCCAAGAGACCCAGTACTTC. This chain uses TRBV15 with TRBJ2-5; 7 nucleotides match TRBD1. Germline CDR1 reads LNHNV; CDR2 reads YYDKDF (reference sequence). This CDR3 is built from 12 residues. Germline trimming cut 8 bases from V and 1 base from J; bases unmatched to any gene: 1.

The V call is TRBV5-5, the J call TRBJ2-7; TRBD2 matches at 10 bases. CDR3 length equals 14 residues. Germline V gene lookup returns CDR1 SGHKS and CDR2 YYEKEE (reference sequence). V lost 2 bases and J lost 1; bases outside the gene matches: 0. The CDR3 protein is CASSLLAGSYEQYF. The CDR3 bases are TGTGCCAGCAGCTTACTAGCGGGGTCCTACGAGCAGTACTTC. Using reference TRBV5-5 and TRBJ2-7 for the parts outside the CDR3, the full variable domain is DAGVTQSPTHLIKTRGQQVTLRCSPISGHKSVSWYQQVLGQGPQFIFQYYEKEERGRGNFPDRFSARQFPNYSSELNVNALLLGDSALYLCASSLLAGSYEQYFGPGTRLTVT.